Shown below are 11 T cell receptor beta chains from a single sample sequenced in a study of regulatory T cells in long-lasting Graves disease. Construction of the TCR beta libraries employed iRepertoire HTBI primers in conjunction with Arm-PCR of CDR3 regions. MiXCR, applied by TCRdb to the multiplex PCR reads, yields one record per CDR3 protein. Found here are 350,000 to 550,000 distinct CDR3 sequences, about a sixth of them singletons; the top ten hold about 23%. Time point described: newly diagnosed GD, antithyroid drugs for less than 3 months. PBMC-derived RNA was used for the TCR library. This sample also belongs to another study, concerning T cells in Graves' hyperthyroidism and ophthalmopathy.

Here the sequenced sample was peripheral blood mononuclear cells (PBMCs), taken at new diagnosis, from a patient treated with antithyroid drugs. Receptors originate from a woman aged 18-29 years with Graves disease.

The chain combines TRBV4-1 with TRBJ1-1, with 11 bases fitting TRBD1. V lost 1 base to trimming and J lost 2 bases; unmatched junction nucleotides: 3. The CDR3 sequence is 16 residues long. Germline-derived CDR1 and CDR2 are MGHRA and YSYEKL. The CDR3 bases are TGCGCCAGCAGCCAAGGGACAGGGGGCGGTAACACTGAAGCTTTCTTT. It is translated as CASSQGTGGGNTEAFF.

This clonotype was observed at least ten times. The V call is TRBV6-2 or TRBV6-3, the J call TRBJ1-6; D is unclear. Trimming stripped 0 bases from V and 4 bases from J, with 13 bases between. There are 17 residues in the CDR3. Germline lookup yields CDR1 MNHEY and CDR2 SVGEGT. CDR3 coding DNA: TGTGCCAGCAGTTACTCGTCAGCGCGACTTTATAATTCACCCCTCCACTTT. It is translated as CASSYSSARLYNSPLHF.

V usage is TRBV6-2 or TRBV6-3 and J usage is TRBJ2-1; the match to TRBD2 covers 13 bases. The CDR3 length is 15 residues. V lost 6 bases to trimming and J lost 8 bases; unmatched junction nucleotides: 7. Germline assignment: CDR1 MNHEY and CDR2 SVGEGT. The CDR3 loop reads CASRWTSGSIYEQFF. CDR3 nucleotide sequence: TGTGCCAGCAGGTGGACTAGCGGGAGTATCTATGAGCAGTTCTTC.

Worth noting for this clonotype: Possible read error: a much larger clone is one base away. The chain links TRBV6-1 to TRBJ2-7, with a possible D match to TRBD2 (6 bases). The germline V gene has CDR1 MNHNS and CDR2 SASEGT. This CDR3 comprises 15 residues. V was cut by 1 base and J by 2 bases, with 12 bases left in between. CDR3 in amino acids: CASSEEERVTYEQYF. CDR3 in DNA: TGTGCCAGCAGTGAAGAGGAGCGGGTTACCTACGAGCAGTACTTC.

Ten or more counts support this clonotype. This chain links TRBV7-2 with TRBJ2-7; D gene ambiguous. Germline CDR1 SGHTA, CDR2 FQGNSA. V dropped 1 base and J dropped 2 bases, with 9 bases sitting between them. This CDR3 comprises 14 residues. The CDR3 DNA is TGTGCCAGCAGCTTAGATGTAGGGCCCTACGAGCAGTACTTC. Translation: CASSLDVGPYEQYF.

The DNA of the CDR3 is TGTGCCAGCAGCGCCCTAACAGGGGGCGGGGACGAGCAGTACTTC. Its protein product is CASSALTGGGDEQYF. The chain employs TRBV9 and TRBJ2-7; 9 bases align to TRBD1. Germline values: CDR1 SGDLS, CDR2 YYNGEE. Trimming cost V 3 bases and J 5 bases; bases outside gene matches: 9. This CDR3 comprises 15 residues.

This clonotype was counted between two and nine times. The CDR3 sequence is CASSSGLAGPFGEETQYF. CDR3 in DNA: TGCGCCAGCAGCTCGGGACTAGCGGGTCCTTTTGGGGAAGAGACCCAGTACTTC. The chain employs TRBV5-1 and TRBJ2-1; the match to TRBD2 covers 12 bases. The J call may be wrong; the DNA end is better matched by TRBJ2-5. Per germline, CDR1 SGHRS and CDR2 YFSETQ. The CDR3 length is 18 residues.

This clonotype has a count of ten or more. The chain couples TRBV29-1 to TRBJ2-5; 9 bases map to TRBD1. Germline CDR1 and CDR2: SQVTM and ANQGSEA. CDR3 length equals 13 residues. The V gene end was trimmed by 6 bases and the J gene end by 5 bases; junction bases not matched to a gene: 7. The CDR3 nucleotides are TGCAGCGTATCCAACAGGGGGCTTGAGACCCAGTACTTC. It codes for CSVSNRGLETQYF.

This clonotype was detected once. One end of the junction fails to match germline, which may point to a read error. The chain is built from TRBV4-3 and TRBJ2-7; tentatively, D is TRBD1 (6 bases). The CDR3 has 13 residues. Germline CDR1 LGHNA, CDR2 YSLEER. The CDR3 region is CASSQDRKGQSSF. The CDR3 nucleotides read TGCGCCAGCAGCCAAGATCGAAAAGGACAGAGCAGTTTC.

This clonotype has a count of ten or more. The chain combines TRBV28 with TRBJ2-7, with 7 bases aligning to TRBD1. The germline V gene has CDR1 MDHEN and CDR2 SYDVKM. This CDR3 has 14 residues. V shed 3 bases and J 6 bases; nucleotides not matched to a gene: 8. This CDR3 reads CASSFGTVLREQYF. CDR3 nucleotides: TGTGCCAGCAGTTTTGGGACAGTGCTACGCGAGCAGTACTTC.

In this sample, this clonotype turned up a few times. The chain employs TRBV4-3 and TRBJ2-1, with 10 bases fitting TRBD1. The CDR3 loop spans 15 amino acids. CDR1 is LGHNA, CDR2 YSLEER, per germline. The V segment lost 0 bases and the J segment 8 bases; nucleotides outside the gene matches: 4. Here the CDR3 reads CASSQDGGQGDEQFF. The CDR3 region has the DNA TGCGCCAGCAGCCAAGATGGAGGACAGGGGGATGAGCAGTTCTTC.